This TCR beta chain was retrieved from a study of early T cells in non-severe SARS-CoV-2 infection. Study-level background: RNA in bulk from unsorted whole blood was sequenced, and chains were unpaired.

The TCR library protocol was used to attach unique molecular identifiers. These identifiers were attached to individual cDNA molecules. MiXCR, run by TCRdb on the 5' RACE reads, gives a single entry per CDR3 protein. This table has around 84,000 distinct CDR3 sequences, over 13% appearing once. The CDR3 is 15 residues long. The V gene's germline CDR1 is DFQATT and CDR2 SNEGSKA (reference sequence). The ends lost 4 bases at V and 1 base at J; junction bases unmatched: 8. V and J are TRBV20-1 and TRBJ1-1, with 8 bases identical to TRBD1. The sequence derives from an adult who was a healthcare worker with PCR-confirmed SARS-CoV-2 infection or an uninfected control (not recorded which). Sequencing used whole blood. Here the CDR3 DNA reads TGCAGTGCTACGTCAGGGGGCGGTTGGAACACTGAAGCTTTCTTT. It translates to CSATSGGGWNTEAFF.